This passage covers 22 T cell receptor beta chains from one sample sequenced in a study of blood T cells in healthy people across ages (dated by TCRdb to the mid-2010s). Libraries were constructed by 5' RACE. The data were produced on an Illumina HiSeq 2500. A second roughly 6 to 12 cycle PCR used a sample-barcoded 5' primer and a J-beta primer mix. TCRdb redid the processing of the public reads, applying fastp at Q25 and MiXCR, and retained in-frame beta chains. CDR3 protein sequences are deduplicated, and each keeps its most common genes and DNA. Here the sample has about 1.8 million distinct CDR3 sequences; roughly 52% occur a single time. The biggest ten clones account for approximately 2.1% of the sample. Material for sequencing was blood. The receptors here all came from a woman aged 35 to 49 in good health.

On this clonotype itself: A junction boundary mismatches the germline segment, possibly from a read error. The genes are TRBV7-9 and TRBJ2-5, with D possibly TRBD2 on 5 matching bases. Germline V lookup: CDR1 SEHNR, CDR2 FQNEAQ (reference sequence). CDR3 length: 12 amino acids. The CDR3 reads CANSLDRGTQYF. CDR3 nucleotides: TGTGCCAACAGCTTAGACCGGGGGACCCAGTACTTC. Complete variable domain (other parts from reference TRBV7-9 and TRBJ2-5): DTGVSQNPRHKITKRGQNVTFRCDPISEHNRLYWYRQTLGQGPEFLTYFQNEAQLEKSRLLSDRFSAERPKGSFSTLEIQRTEQGDSAMYLCANSLDRGTQYFGPGTRLLVL.

With respect to this clonotype: A read error may be the cause here, since a much bigger clone is one base away. The genes are TRBV4-1 and TRBJ1-2; maybe TRBD1 (6 bases). CDR1 and CDR2 (germline): MGHRA, YSYEKL. The CDR3 consists of 16 residues. Here the CDR3 DNA reads TGCGCCGGCAGCCAAGCTCCTACAGGGCTACAATATGGCTACACCTTC. Amino acid sequence: CAGSQAPTGLQYGYTF.

The chain links TRBV18 to TRBJ2-4; D possibly corresponds to TRBD1 (6 bases). The DNA end is more similar to TRBJ2-7, so the J call may be wrong. In germline, CDR1 is KGHSH, CDR2 LQKENI. CDR3 length equals 14 residues. The CDR3: CASSPQGESYEQYF. The CDR3 coding sequence is TGTGCCAGCTCACCACAGGGGGAGTCCTACGAGCAGTACTTC.

This chain uses TRBV4-1 with TRBJ2-1; D call uncertain. The V and J ends lost 0 bases and 5 bases respectively, with 14 bases between them. The CDR3 loop spans 16 amino acids. Germline V CDR1 and CDR2: MGHRA, YSYEKL. For the CDR3, the DNA is TGCGCCAGCAGCCAAGATGAGGTAGCAGAGGACAATGAGCAGTTCTTC. Amino acids: CASSQDEVAEDNEQFF.

The chain joins TRBV7-2 to TRBJ2-1; the D is unclear. The CDR3 totals 11 residues. Trimming took 4 bases from V and 8 from J, leaving 6 bases between them. Germline values: CDR1 SGHTA, CDR2 FQGNSA. The CDR3 here is CASSSIYEQFF. The CDR3 DNA reads TGTGCCAGCAGCTCCATCTATGAGCAGTTCTTC.

This rearrangement joins TRBV7-2 to TRBJ1-5; 8 bases map to TRBD1. Unmatched junction bases numbered 8, after V lost 5 bases and J lost 5 bases. The CDR3 is 15 residues long. The germline V gene encodes CDR1 SGHTA and CDR2 FQGNSA. In DNA form, the CDR3 reads TGTGCCAGCAGCCGGGACAGGATCGTAGATCAGCCCCAGCATTTT. Protein: CASSRDRIVDQPQHF.

The chain recombines TRBV9 with TRBJ2-1; D is unclear. The germline CDR1 and CDR2 sequences are SGDLS and YYNGEE. The CDR3 extends over 12 amino acids. Trimming cost V 2 bases and J 12 bases, with 12 bases left between them. CDR3 nucleotide sequence: TGTGCCAGCAGCGTTGATCCCTCTAGGCAGTTCTTC. It translates to CASSVDPSRQFF.

The V and J genes are TRBV3-1 and TRBJ1-1; weak D call: TRBD1 (5 bases). V was clipped by 4 bases and J by 9 bases, with 21 bases between them. CDR1 is LGHDT, CDR2 YNNKEL, per germline (reference sequence). This CDR3 is 15 amino acids long. DNA for the CDR3: TGTGCCAGCAGCCCCCAGTCAGGGAGAGCGAACAAAGCTTTCTTT. Protein sequence: CASSPQSGRANKAFF.

The chain is built from TRBV20-1 and TRBJ1-2, with D possibly being TRBD1 (5 bases). In germline, CDR1 is DFQATT, CDR2 SNEGSKA (reference sequence). The length of the CDR3 is 15 residues. Trimming took 4 bases from V and 4 from J, leaving 19 bases between them. CDR3 DNA sequence: TGCAGTGCTACCATAGATACGGGGGGTACCTATGGCTACACCTTC. This translates into CSATIDTGGTYGYTF.

J is TRBJ1-1 and V is TRBV5-1, with 7 nucleotides matching TRBD1. The CDR3 sequence is 16 residues long. V lost 0 bases and J lost 4; bases outside the gene matches: 9. The V gene's germline CDR1 is SGHRS and CDR2 YFSETQ. The CDR3 sequence is CASSLGQGLRITEAFF. The CDR3 bases are TGCGCCAGCAGCTTGGGACAGGGTCTTAGGATCACTGAAGCTTTCTTT.

This rearrangement joins TRBV28 to TRBJ2-7; D possibly corresponds to TRBD2 (5 bases). The CDR3 is 14 residues long. The V end was cut by 7 bases, the J end by 0 bases, with 13 bases between. Germline lookup yields CDR1 MDHEN and CDR2 SYDVKM. As DNA, the CDR3 is TGTGCCAGCATCGGACTGGCGAGCTCCTACGAGCAGTACTTC. It translates to CASIGLASSYEQYF.

The rearrangement links TRBV3-1 to TRBJ2-4; D is unclear. The CDR3 is 12 amino acids. Trimming removed 4 bases from V and 5 bases from J, with 6 bases in between. CDR1 and CDR2 (germline): LGHDT, YNNKEL (reference sequence). CDR3 sequence: CASSPSQNIQYF. The CDR3 nucleotides are TGTGCCAGCAGCCCATCACAAAACATTCAGTACTTC.

The chain couples TRBV7-2 to TRBJ1-4; D remains unclear. Trimming removed 5 bases at V and 5 bases at J, with 9 bases between. CDR1 and CDR2 from the germline V gene are SGHTA and FQGNSA. CDR3 length: 13 amino acids. This CDR3 reads CASSRVPNEKLFF. In DNA, the CDR3 is TGTGCCAGCAGCCGAGTCCCAAATGAAAAACTGTTTTTT.

The CDR3 here is CASSLGGTVDYEQYF. In DNA form, the CDR3 reads TGTGCCAGCAGCTTGGGCGGGACAGTGGACTACGAGCAGTACTTC. The chain couples TRBV5-6 to TRBJ2-4, with a tentative D call TRBD1 (7 bases). The DNA end is a closer match to TRBJ2-7, so the J assignment may be wrong. CDR1 is SGHDT and CDR2 is YYEEEE in the germline V gene. The CDR3 sequence is 15 residues long.

This chain connects TRBV7-2 to TRBJ2-5, with 7 nucleotides matching TRBD1. V shed 10 bases, J shed 2 bases, and the junction held 10 bases outside the gene matches. CDR1 and CDR2 from the germline V gene are SGHTA and FQGNSA. The CDR3 is 14 residues long. The CDR3 DNA reads TGTGCCACCAAACCCGGGACAGCGCAAGAGACCCAGTACTTC. This gives the protein CATKPGTAQETQYF.

This clonotype was counted a few times. The V call is TRBV5-1, the J call TRBJ2-5; weak D call: TRBD2 (6 bases). CDR3 length: 15 residues. CDR1 is SGHRS and CDR2 is YFSETQ in the germline V gene. V shed 0 bases and J shed 5 bases, with 14 bases lying between them. CDR3 amino acids: CASSLAPSVGETQYF. The CDR3 coding sequence is TGCGCCAGCAGCTTGGCCCCTAGCGTGGGGGAGACCCAGTACTTC.

This clonotype was counted many times. J is TRBJ2-5 and V is TRBV29-1, with no clear D. CDR3 length equals 12 residues. Trimming took off 3 bases at V and 7 bases at J, with 12 bases between the two ends. Germline V CDR1 and CDR2: SQVTM, ANQGSEA. CDR3 sequence reads: CSVDHSRGTQYF. The CDR3 DNA reads TGCAGCGTTGACCACTCACGAGGGACCCAGTACTTC.

The V call is TRBV2, the J call TRBJ2-5, with unresolved D. The germline gives CDR1 SNHLY, CDR2 FYNNEI. The CDR3 loop spans 12 amino acids. V lost 3 bases to trimming and J lost 7 bases, with 9 bases between them. This chain's CDR3 is CASSDPPSTQYF. In DNA, the CDR3 is TGTGCCAGCAGTGACCCCCCCTCGACCCAGTACTTC.

This clonotype was seen a few times. V gene TRBV6-6 combines with J gene TRBJ2-7, with 7 positions matching TRBD1. The CDR3 covers 15 residues. CDR1 and CDR2 (germline): MNHNY, SVGAGI (reference sequence). V lost 2 bases and J lost 4; bases outside the gene matches: 8. CDR3 protein: CASSYGHGRGYEQYF. CDR3 DNA sequence: TGTGCCAGCAGTTACGGTCATGGCAGGGGGTACGAGCAGTACTTC.

The chain employs TRBV28 and TRBJ2-1; D gene ambiguous. Germline lookup yields CDR1 MDHEN and CDR2 SYDVKM. The CDR3 sequence is 12 residues long. Trimming pared 3 bases from V and 8 bases from J, leaving 8 bases between. The CDR3 here is CASSFGRYEQFF. DNA of the CDR3: TGTGCCAGCAGTTTTGGGCGGTATGAGCAGTTCTTC.

This clonotype was detected only a few times. In DNA, the CDR3 is TGCGCCAGCAGCTCGTGGGGTCAAGAACCGGAGACCCAGTACTTC. Its translation: CASSSWGQEPETQYF. This chain uses TRBV5-1 with TRBJ2-5; D unclear. Germline V lookup: CDR1 SGHRS, CDR2 YFSETQ. V lost 3 bases and J lost 5, with 17 bases in between. The CDR3 is 15 residues long.

The CDR3 DNA sequence: TGCAGCGTATCGGCGGATTATAGCAATCAGCCCCAGCATTTT. This codes for CSVSADYSNQPQHF. This sequence joins TRBV29-1 and TRBJ1-5; no clear D. This CDR3 contains 14 residues. Germline V gene lookup returns CDR1 SQVTM and CDR2 ANQGSEA. V was trimmed by 6 bases and J by 0 bases, leaving 12 bases between them. The full variable domain, in which reference TRBV29-1 and TRBJ1-5 provide the parts outside the CDR3, is SAVISQKPSRDICQRGTSLTIQCQVDSQVTMMFWYRQQPGQSLTLIATANQGSEATYESGFVIDKFPISRPNLTFSTLTVSNMSPEDSSIYLCSVSADYSNQPQHFGDGTRLSIL.